The 18 T cell receptor beta chains below come from one sample, sequenced in a study of Ad26.COV2.S vaccination and SARS-CoV-2 variants. Clones were sequenced by immunoSEQ multiplex PCR, and TCRdb holds only the in-frame ones, with some missing. The table has hundreds of thousands of clones, less than 90% seen once. Treatment here: 15 to 20 received Ad26.COV2.S at low or high dose, single or two shots; roughly 5 received placebo; per-sample allocation not given. Day 63 after the first injection of vaccine or placebo was the sampling time. Here the sequenced sample was peripheral blood, taken in a trial of Ad26.COV2.S vaccine versus placebo. The receptors originated from a person between 18 and 60 years old who received the Ad26.COV2.S COVID-19 vaccine or a placebo.

The V call is TRBV18, the J call TRBJ2-1; possible D gene TRBD1, 6 bases. The CDR3 contains 16 residues. V was cut by 0 bases and J by 3 bases, with 12 bases left in between. Germline V lookup: CDR1 KGHSH, CDR2 LQKENI. The DNA of the CDR3 is TGTGCCAGCTCACCACCTCGGACAGACGACTACAATGAGCAGTTCTTC. Its protein is CASSPPRTDDYNEQFF.

This rearrangement joins TRBV6-5 to TRBJ1-1; D perhaps matches TRBD1 (6 bases). The CDR3 is made up of 13 amino acids. Germline V gene lookup returns CDR1 MNHEY and CDR2 SVGAGI. Trimming removed 6 bases at V and 5 bases at J, with 13 bases between. CDR3 residues: CASRRTGLTEAFF. The DNA of the CDR3 is TGTGCCAGCAGACGCACAGGGTTGACTGAAGCTTTCTTT.

V gene TRBV3-1 (or the pseudogene TRBV3-2) combines with J gene TRBJ2-3; D possibly corresponds to TRBD1 (5 bases). The CDR3 has 16 amino acids. V was trimmed by 3 bases and J by 0 bases, leaving 13 bases between them. Per germline, CDR1 LGHDT and CDR2 YNNKEL (reference sequence). CDR3 nucleotide sequence: TGTGCCAGCAGCCAGGCTGACAGAGCTAGCACAGATACGCAGTATTTT. Protein product: CASSQADRASTDTQYF.

The V call is TRBV9, the J call TRBJ1-4, with no clear D. The CDR3 extends over 15 amino acids. V was shortened by 4 bases and J by 3 bases, with 13 bases between the two germline ends. Germline lookup yields CDR1 SGDLS and CDR2 YYNGEE. The CDR3 is CASSPSQAPNEKLFF. Written as DNA, the CDR3 is TGTGCCAGCAGCCCATCGCAAGCGCCTAATGAAAAACTGTTTTTT.

The chain uses TRBV5-6 and TRBJ2-3; D is possibly TRBD2 (7 bases). Germline V lookup: CDR1 SGHDT, CDR2 YYEEEE. The CDR3 spans 14 residues. Trimming took 1 base from V and 4 from J, leaving 10 bases between them. The CDR3 sequence: CASSLRGGPDTQYF. As DNA, the CDR3 is TGTGCCAGCAGCTTGAGGGGGGGACCAGATACGCAGTATTTT.

This chain links TRBV12-3 or TRBV12-4 with TRBJ1-1, with no clear D. The V gene lost 5 bases and the J gene lost 5 bases, with 9 bases spanning the gap. This CDR3 spans 12 amino acids. The CDR3 DNA is TGTGCCAGCAGTCAGGCTTCTACTGAAGCTTTCTTT. This gives the protein CASSQASTEAFF.

This clone has only one observation. The gene calls are TRBV27 and TRBJ1-4, with 9 nucleotides matching TRBD1. The CDR3 has 17 amino acids. V gave up 6 bases and J gave up 6 bases; unmatched junction bases: 14. Germline V CDR1 and CDR2: MNHEY, SMNVEV (reference sequence). In DNA, the CDR3 is TGTGCCAGCAGCCGCCTTTGGACAGGGGATGAGGATGAAAAACTGTTTTTT. Translating it yields CASSRLWTGDEDEKLFF.

The J gene is TRBJ2-5, the V gene TRBV7-2; D is perhaps TRBD2 (5 bases). Trimming left V 5 bases short and J 2 bases short, with 12 bases between. Per germline, CDR1 SGHTA and CDR2 FQGNSA. This CDR3 is 14 amino acids long. CDR3 coding DNA: TGTGCCAGCAGCCAACTAGGGTTACAAGAGACCCAGTACTTC. It is translated as CASSQLGLQETQYF.

At least ten counts were recorded for this clone. The chain employs TRBV27 and TRBJ2-7; no clear D. Germline V gene data show CDR1 as MNHEY and CDR2 as SMNVEV (reference sequence). The CDR3 is made up of 13 amino acids. V lost 5 bases, J lost 7 bases, and 15 bases lay in between. This CDR3 is CASSQGSSVEQYF. CDR3 coding DNA: TGTGCCAGCAGTCAAGGGTCTTCAGTGGAGCAGTACTTC.

The CDR3 region is CASSSGTRDEEAFF. The CDR3 DNA is TGTGCCAGCAGTTCCGGGACAAGGGACGAGGAAGCTTTCTTT. V usage is TRBV6-2 or TRBV6-3 and J usage is TRBJ1-1, with TRBD1 as a possible D gene (6 bases). Per the germline V gene, CDR1 is MNHEY and CDR2 is SVGEGT. V lost 4 bases and J lost 8, with 17 bases in between. The CDR3 length is 14 residues.

This rearrangement joins TRBV5-1 to TRBJ2-7, with 7 bases lining up with TRBD1. The ends lost 7 bases at V and 1 base at J; junction bases unmatched: 2. CDR3 length: 12 amino acids. The germline CDR1 and CDR2 sequences are SGHRS and YFSETQ. The CDR3 region has the DNA TGCGCCAGCGGGGACAGTTCCTACGAGCAGTACTTC. It is translated as CASGDSSYEQYF.

The chain couples TRBV18 to TRBJ1-1, with D perhaps matching TRBD1 (5 bases). CDR1 and CDR2 from the germline V gene are KGHSH and LQKENI. The V end lost 3 bases, the J end lost 3 bases, and 8 bases lay between the germline ends. The CDR3 sequence is 13 residues long. DNA for the CDR3: TGTGCCAGCTCACCGATCAGGGACACTGAAGCTTTCTTT. This codes for CASSPIRDTEAFF.

V gene TRBV9 combines with J gene TRBJ2-7, with TRBD1 matching over 9 bases. With V trimmed by 4 bases and J by 2 bases, 7 bases remained unmatched. Germline CDR1 SGDLS, CDR2 YYNGEE. The CDR3 length is 15 residues. The CDR3 loop reads CASSLGQGLTYEQYF. DNA of the CDR3: TGTGCCAGCAGCTTGGGACAGGGTCTTACCTACGAGCAGTACTTC.

This chain uses TRBV29-1 with TRBJ2-7; a possible D gene is TRBD1 (5 bases). Germline CDR1 SQVTM, CDR2 ANQGSEA. CDR3 size: 12 residues. V lost 4 bases and J 5 bases, leaving 12 bases between the germline ends. As DNA, the CDR3 is TGCAGCGTTGGGACATTTAGCCACGAGCAGTACTTC. Its protein is CSVGTFSHEQYF.

The V gene is TRBV10-3, the J gene TRBJ2-7; a possible D gene is TRBD1 (6 bases). The germline V and J ends were trimmed by 10 bases and 2 bases, with 9 bases remaining between them. This CDR3 is 11 amino acids long. Germline V CDR1 and CDR2: ENHRY, SYGVKD. The CDR3 region is CATRTAYEQYF. The CDR3 DNA follows: TGTGCCACCAGGACAGCCTACGAGCAGTACTTC.

This clone has a handful of counts. The CDR3 region has the DNA TGTGCCATCAGACCGGACAGAACTGACACTGAAGCTTTCTTT. It yields the protein CAIRPDRTDTEAFF. The chain joins TRBV10-3 to TRBJ1-1, with D maybe TRBD1 (6 bases). Germline CDR1 reads ENHRY; CDR2 reads SYGVKD. V lost 6 bases to trimming and J lost 3 bases, with 14 bases between them. The CDR3 loop spans 14 amino acids.

J is TRBJ2-1 and V is TRBV4-1; possibly TRBD1 for D (6 bases). Germline V lookup: CDR1 MGHRA, CDR2 YSYEKL. V was clipped by 3 bases and J by 6 bases, with 18 bases between them. The CDR3 extends over 16 amino acids. CDR3 sequence: CASSHPGHQASNEQFF. In DNA form, the CDR3 reads TGCGCCAGCAGCCACCCGGGACATCAAGCAAGCAATGAGCAGTTCTTC.

V and J are TRBV28 and TRBJ1-5; possibly TRBD1 for D (5 bases). CDR1 is MDHEN, CDR2 SYDVKM, per germline. V lost 4 bases and J lost 0, with 19 bases in between. This CDR3 region has 18 residues. CDR3: CASSSSGGSGYSNQPQHF. The CDR3 coding sequence is TGTGCCAGCAGTTCCTCCGGGGGTTCAGGGTATAGCAATCAGCCCCAGCATTTT.